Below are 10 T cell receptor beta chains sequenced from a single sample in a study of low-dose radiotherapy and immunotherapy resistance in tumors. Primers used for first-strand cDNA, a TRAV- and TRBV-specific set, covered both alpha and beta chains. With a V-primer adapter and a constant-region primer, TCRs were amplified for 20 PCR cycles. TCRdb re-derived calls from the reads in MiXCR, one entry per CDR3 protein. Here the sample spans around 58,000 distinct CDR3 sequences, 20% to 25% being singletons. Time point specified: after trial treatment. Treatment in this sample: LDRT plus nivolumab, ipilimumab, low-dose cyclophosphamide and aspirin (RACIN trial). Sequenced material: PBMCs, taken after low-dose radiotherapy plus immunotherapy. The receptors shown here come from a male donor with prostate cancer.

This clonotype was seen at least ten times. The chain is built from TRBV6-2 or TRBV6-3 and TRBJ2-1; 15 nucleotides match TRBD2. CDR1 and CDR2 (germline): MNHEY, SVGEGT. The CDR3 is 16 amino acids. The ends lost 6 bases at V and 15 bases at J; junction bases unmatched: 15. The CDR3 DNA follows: TGTGCCAGCAGAATTTCGGGACTAGCGGGGGGCAACGAACCGTTCTTC. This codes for CASRISGLAGGNEPFF.

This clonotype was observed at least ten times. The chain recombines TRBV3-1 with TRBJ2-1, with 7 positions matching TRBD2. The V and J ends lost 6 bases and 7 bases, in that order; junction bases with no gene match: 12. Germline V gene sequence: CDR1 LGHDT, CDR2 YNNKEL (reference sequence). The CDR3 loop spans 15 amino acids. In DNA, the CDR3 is TGTGCCAGCAGTTTCACTGGCGGGAGATGGAATGAGCAGTTCTTC. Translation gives CASSFTGGRWNEQFF.

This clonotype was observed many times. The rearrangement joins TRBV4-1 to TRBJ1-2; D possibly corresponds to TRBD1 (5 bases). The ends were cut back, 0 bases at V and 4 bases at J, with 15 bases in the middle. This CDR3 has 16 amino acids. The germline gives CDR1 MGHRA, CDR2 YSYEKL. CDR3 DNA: TGCGCCAGCAGCCAAGAAGGGTGGCAGGGAGGCTATGGCTACACCTTC. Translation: CASSQEGWQGGYGYTF.

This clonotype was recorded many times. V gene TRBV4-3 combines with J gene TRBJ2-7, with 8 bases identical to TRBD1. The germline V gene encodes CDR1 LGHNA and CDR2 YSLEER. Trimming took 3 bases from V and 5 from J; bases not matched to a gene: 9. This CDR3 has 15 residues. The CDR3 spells CASSHTGTGVNEQYF. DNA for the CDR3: TGCGCCAGCAGCCATACCGGGACAGGAGTCAACGAGCAGTACTTC.

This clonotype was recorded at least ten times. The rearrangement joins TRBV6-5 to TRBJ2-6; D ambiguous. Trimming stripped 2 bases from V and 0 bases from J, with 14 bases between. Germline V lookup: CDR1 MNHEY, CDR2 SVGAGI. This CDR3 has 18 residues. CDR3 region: CASSYRRSAISGANVLTF. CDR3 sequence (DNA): TGTGCCAGCAGTTACCGACGCTCAGCGATCTCTGGGGCCAACGTCCTGACTTTC.

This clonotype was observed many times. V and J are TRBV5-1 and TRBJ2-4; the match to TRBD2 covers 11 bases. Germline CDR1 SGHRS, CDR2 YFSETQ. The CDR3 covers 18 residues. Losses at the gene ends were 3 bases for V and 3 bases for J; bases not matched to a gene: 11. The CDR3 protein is CASSSGTSGTWGKNIQYF. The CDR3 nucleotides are TGCGCCAGCAGCTCGGGGACTAGCGGAACCTGGGGCAAAAACATTCAGTACTTC.

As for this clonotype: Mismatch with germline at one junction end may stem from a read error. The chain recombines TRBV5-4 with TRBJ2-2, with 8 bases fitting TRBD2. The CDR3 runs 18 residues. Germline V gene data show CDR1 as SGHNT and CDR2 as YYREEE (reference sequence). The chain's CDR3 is CASSSGGDWGLNTGELFF. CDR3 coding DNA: TGTGCCAGCAGCTCGGGGGGGGACTGGGGTTTGAACACTGGGGAGCTGTTTTTT. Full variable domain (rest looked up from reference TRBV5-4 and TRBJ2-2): ETGVTQSPTHLIKTRGQQVTLRCSSQSGHNTVSWYQQALGQGPQFIFQYYREEENGRGNFPPRFSGLQFPNYSSELNVNALELDDSALYLCASSSGGDWGLNTGELFFGEGSRLTVL.

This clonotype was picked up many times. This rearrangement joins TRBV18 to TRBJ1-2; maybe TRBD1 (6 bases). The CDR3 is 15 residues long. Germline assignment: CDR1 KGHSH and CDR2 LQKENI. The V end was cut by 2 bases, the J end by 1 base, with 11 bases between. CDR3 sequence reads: CASSPAGGNNYGYTF. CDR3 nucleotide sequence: TGTGCCAGCTCACCAGCCGGGGGCAATAACTATGGCTACACCTTC.

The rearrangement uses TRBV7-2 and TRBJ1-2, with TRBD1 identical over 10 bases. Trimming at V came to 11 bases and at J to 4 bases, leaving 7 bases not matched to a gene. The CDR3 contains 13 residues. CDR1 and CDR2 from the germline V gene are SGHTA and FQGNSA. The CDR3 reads CAGSDRGGYGYTF. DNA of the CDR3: TGTGCCGGGTCGGACAGGGGGGGCTATGGCTACACCTTC.

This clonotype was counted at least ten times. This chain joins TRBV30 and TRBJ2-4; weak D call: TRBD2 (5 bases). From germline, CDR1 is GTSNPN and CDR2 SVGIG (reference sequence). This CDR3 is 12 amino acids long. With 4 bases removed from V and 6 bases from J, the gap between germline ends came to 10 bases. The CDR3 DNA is TGTGCCTGGATTCGGGATAGAAACATTCAGTACTTC. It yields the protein CAWIRDRNIQYF.